The T cell receptor (beta chain) described here comes from a study of cytomegalovirus exposure and HLA in healthy donors. This CDR3 region has 14 residues. Germline-derived CDR1 and CDR2 are LNHNV and YYDKDF (reference sequence). V lost 0 bases and J 2 bases, leaving 8 bases between the germline ends. Study-level findings and limits: Published work reported that the classifier diagnosed cytomegalovirus status with high specificity and sensitivity. The study labeled 164 TCR beta chains cytomegalovirus-associated.

The PCR contained 60 Vbeta and 13 Jbeta primers. Some clones are missing from TCRdb's copy, which holds only in-frame ones; the method was immunoSEQ multiplex PCR. The sample holds 100,000 to 150,000 clones; 81% are singletons and the top ten take about 0.75%. This clone was counted a few times. Its antigen is not known. The TCR was taken from a man aged 18 to 30 in good health and CMV-seronegative. The J gene is TRBJ2-7, the V gene TRBV15, with D possibly TRBD1 on 5 matching bases. The sequencing input was PBMCs. The CDR3 bases are TGTGCCACCAGCAGAGACGACAGCACCTACGAGCAGTACTTC. As protein: CATSRDDSTYEQYF.